The 15 T cell receptor beta chains presented below share a single source sample, sequenced in a study of blood T cell repertoires in COVID-19. Measured with immunoSEQ multiplex PCR; TCRdb has only the in-frame clones, and not every one. Altogether around 130,000 clones are present, about four fifths being singletons, with the ten largest covering roughly 20%. The source material was peripheral blood. These receptors were collected from a man older than 75 with acute or convalescent COVID-19.

The chain uses TRBV10-3 and TRBJ2-5, with 14 bases identical to TRBD2. Trimming took 4 bases from V and 9 from J; bases not matched to a gene: 10. The CDR3 runs to 16 residues. CDR1 and CDR2 (germline): ENHRY, SYGVKD. The CDR3 DNA follows: TGTGCCATCAGTGCTGGACTAGCGGGGGGACAAAGTGCCCAGTACTTC. Translated: CAISAGLAGGQSAQYF.

The chain employs TRBV23-1 and TRBJ2-3; tentative D call: TRBD1 (5 bases). TRBV23-1 is placed among ORFs of uncertain function. This CDR3 contains 18 residues. V dropped 4 bases and J dropped 2 bases, with 22 bases sitting between them. The CDR3, as DNA: TGCGCCAGCAGTCGCCACAAGGCAGGGCAGGATTCCACAGATACGCAGTATTTT. This sequence encodes CASSRHKAGQDSTDTQYF.

Worth noting for this clone: At one end, the junction sequence differs from germline, possibly due to a read error. This chain joins TRBV5-6 and TRBJ2-7, with TRBD2 as a possible D gene (6 bases). The CDR3 consists of 10 residues. CDR1 and CDR2 from the germline V gene are SGHDT and YYEEEE. The CDR3 reads CASSSREHLF. CDR3 nucleotide sequence: TGTGCCAGCAGCTCCCGGGAGCACCTTTTC. Looking up the rest from reference TRBV5-6 and TRBJ2-7 gives the full variable domain: DAGVTQSPTHLIKTRGQQVTLRCSPKSGHDTVSWYQQALGQGPQFIFQYYEEEERQRGNFPDRFSGHQFPNYSSELNVNALLLGDSALYLCASSSREHLFGPGTRLTVT.

This clone came up a few times. V usage is TRBV19 and J usage is TRBJ2-7, with D possibly matching TRBD2 (5 bases). Trimming removed 3 bases from V and 2 bases from J, with 14 bases in between. Germline V gene data show CDR1 as LNHDA and CDR2 as SQIVND (reference sequence). The CDR3 consists of 15 residues. CDR3 coding DNA: TGTGCCAGTAGTATCCACGCGGGCGCTACCTACGAGCAGTACTTC. It is translated as CASSIHAGATYEQYF.

The chain joins TRBV3-1 (or the pseudogene TRBV3-2) to TRBJ2-3; 7 positions agree with TRBD2. V lost 3 bases to trimming and J lost 0 bases; unmatched junction nucleotides: 6. The CDR3 has 16 amino acids. The V gene's germline CDR1 is LGHDT and CDR2 YNNKEL (reference sequence). CDR3 DNA sequence: TGTGCCAGCAGCCAGCCCCGGGACTACAGCACAGATACGCAGTATTTT. Translating gives CASSQPRDYSTDTQYF.

V and J are TRBV7-8 and TRBJ2-2, with 13 bases aligning to TRBD2. Germline V gene data show CDR1 as SGHVS and CDR2 as FQNEAQ. This CDR3 has 17 residues. V lost 5 bases, J lost 6 bases, and 9 bases stayed unmatched. The CDR3 protein is CASSAALLAGGPGELFF. CDR3 DNA: TGTGCCAGCAGCGCCGCCTTACTAGCGGGGGGGCCCGGGGAGCTGTTTTTT. Full variable domain (outside the CDR3, taken from reference TRBV7-8 and TRBJ2-2): GAGVSQSPRYKVAKRGQDVALRCDPISGHVSLFWYQQALGQGPEFLTYFQNEAQLDKSGLPSDRFFAERPEGSVSTLKIQRTQQEDSAVYLCASSAALLAGGPGELFFGEGSRLTVL.

V and J are TRBV19 and TRBJ1-2; 7 bases fit TRBD1. V trimming: 3 bases; J trimming: 5 bases; junction bases outside the gene matches: 3. Per the germline V gene, CDR1 is LNHDA and CDR2 is SQIVND (reference sequence). This CDR3 comprises 13 residues. This chain's CDR3 is CASSIQQGYGYTF. CDR3 nucleotide sequence: TGTGCCAGTAGTATCCAACAGGGGTATGGCTACACCTTC.

In the case of this clone: At one end, the junction sequence differs from germline, possibly due to a read error. The chain recombines TRBV7-2 with TRBJ1-2; TRBD1 matches 9 bases. The CDR3 runs to 13 residues. Germline CDR1 and CDR2: SGHTA and FQGNSA. This CDR3 is CASSLAGTGNLLF. CDR3 in DNA: TGTGCCAGCAGCTTAGCAGGGACAGGGAATCTCTTATTC.

The rearrangement links TRBV11-1 to TRBJ2-3; weak D call: TRBD2 (5 bases). This CDR3 is built from 14 residues. CDR1 is SGHAT, CDR2 FQDESV, per germline (reference sequence). V was clipped by 3 bases and J by 5 bases, with 12 bases between them. The CDR3 here is CASSLGAEVDTQYF. The CDR3 DNA reads as TGTGCCAGCAGCTTGGGAGCAGAGGTAGATACGCAGTATTTT.

The chain employs TRBV10-3 and TRBJ2-2, with D perhaps matching TRBD2 (6 bases). Trimming cost V 6 bases and J 4 bases, with 9 bases left between them. Germline V CDR1 and CDR2: ENHRY, SYGVKD. The CDR3 is made up of 13 amino acids. This CDR3 reads CAISGGGTGELFF. CDR3 DNA sequence: TGTGCCATCAGCGGGGGAGGCACCGGGGAGCTGTTTTTT.

The chain links TRBV18 to TRBJ2-7; TRBD1 agrees at 7 bases. The CDR3 is made up of 14 amino acids. Trimming took 3 bases from V and 3 from J; bases not matched to a gene: 5. CDR1 is KGHSH, CDR2 LQKENI, per germline. CDR3 amino acids: CASSPGQRDYEQYF. The CDR3 region has the DNA TGTGCCAGCTCACCGGGACAGAGAGACTACGAGCAGTACTTC.

This sequence joins TRBV20-1 and TRBJ2-7; 8 bases are shared with TRBD2. J was trimmed by 5 bases and V by 6 bases; bases with no gene match: 3. The CDR3 contains 11 residues. Germline-derived CDR1 and CDR2 are DFQATT and SNEGSKA (reference sequence). The CDR3 DNA is TGCAGTGCCACTAGCGGTCACGAGCAGTACTTC. Amino acids: CSATSGHEQYF.

V gene TRBV7-6 combines with J gene TRBJ1-1; 10 bases fit TRBD1. The CDR3 is 15 residues long. V shed 1 base, J shed 5 bases, and the junction held 4 bases outside the gene matches. Germline V gene data show CDR1 as SGHVS and CDR2 as FNYEAQ. CDR3 in DNA: TGTGCCAGCAGCTTAGGGACAGGGGGGGAGACTGAAGCTTTCTTT. Protein sequence: CASSLGTGGETEAFF. Full variable domain (remainder filled in from reference TRBV7-6 and TRBJ1-1): GAGVSQSPRYKVTKRGQDVALRCDPISGHVSLYWYRQALGQGPEFLTYFNYEAQQDKSGLPNDRFSAERPEGSISTLTIQRTEQRDSAMYRCASSLGTGGETEAFFGQGTRLTVV.

This rearrangement joins TRBV4-2 to TRBJ1-1, with no clear D. The CDR3 extends over 13 amino acids. Germline assignment: CDR1 LGHNA and CDR2 YNFKEQ. V lost 4 bases and J 3 bases, leaving 9 bases between the germline ends. The CDR3 is CASSPFLDTEAFF. The CDR3 DNA sequence: TGTGCCAGCAGCCCTTTCCTAGACACTGAAGCTTTCTTT.

V usage is TRBV6-5 and J usage is TRBJ1-6, with 9 bases lining up with TRBD1. CDR3 size: 15 residues. CDR1 is MNHEY, CDR2 SVGAGI, per germline. V shed 6 bases and J 4 bases; nucleotides not matched to a gene: 4. The CDR3 protein is CASRSQGAYNSPLHF. In nucleotides, the CDR3 is TGTGCCAGCAGGTCACAGGGGGCGTATAATTCACCCCTCCACTTT.